This TCR beta chain was obtained from a study of T-cell reconstitution after alpha-beta-depleted transplantation in children. Study results and caveats: By about two months after transplant, alpha-beta T cells reportedly arose from several hundred graft clones that had expanded. T-cell counts and diversity were attributed mostly to newly produced T cells one year after transplant. Some patients owed their high day-60 TCRbeta diversity to surviving recipient T cells and thymic progenitors.

This clonotype came up many times. Its antigen remains unidentified. Unique molecular identifiers featured in how the TCRbeta library was prepared. TCRdb processed the PCR reads anew with MiXCR; each CDR3 protein has one entry. The sample carries 200,000 to 300,000 distinct CDR3 sequences, about 25% recorded once. The CDR3 covers 15 residues. The germline V gene has CDR1 SQVTM and CDR2 ANQGSEA. The V end was cut by 4 bases, the J end by 0 bases, with 15 bases between. The source material was PBMCs, sampled before TCRalphabeta/CD19-depleted stem cell transplant. This chain joins TRBV29-1 and TRBJ1-1, with D tentatively TRBD1 (5 bases). The receptor's source is a girl under 10 years old with Fanconi anemia, due to receive a stem cell transplant. The CDR3 is CSVANRGPLNTEAFF. The CDR3 DNA follows: TGCAGCGTTGCCAACCGGGGACCGCTGAACACTGAAGCTTTCTTT. Filled out from reference TRBV29-1 and TRBJ1-1, the complete variable domain reads SAVISQKPSRDICQRGTSLTIQCQVDSQVTMMFWYRQQPGQSLTLIATANQGSEATYESGFVIDKFPISRPNLTFSTLTVSNMSPEDSSIYLCSVANRGPLNTEAFFGQGTRLTVV.